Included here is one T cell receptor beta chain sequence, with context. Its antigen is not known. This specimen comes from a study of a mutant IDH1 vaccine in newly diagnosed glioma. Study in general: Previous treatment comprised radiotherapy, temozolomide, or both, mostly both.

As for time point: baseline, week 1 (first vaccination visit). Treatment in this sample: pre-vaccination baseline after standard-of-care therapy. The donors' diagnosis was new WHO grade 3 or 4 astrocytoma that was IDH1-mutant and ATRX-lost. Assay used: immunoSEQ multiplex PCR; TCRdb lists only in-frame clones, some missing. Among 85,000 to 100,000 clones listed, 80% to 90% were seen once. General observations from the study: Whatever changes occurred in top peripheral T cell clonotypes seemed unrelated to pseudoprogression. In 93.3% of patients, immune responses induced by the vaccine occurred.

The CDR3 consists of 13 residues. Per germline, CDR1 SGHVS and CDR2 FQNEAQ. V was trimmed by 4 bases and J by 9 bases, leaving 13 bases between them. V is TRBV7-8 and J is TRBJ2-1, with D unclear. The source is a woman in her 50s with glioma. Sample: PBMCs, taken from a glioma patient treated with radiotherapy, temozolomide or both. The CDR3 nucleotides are TGTGCCAGCAGCTCCCCCGGTGGCATTGAGCAGTTCTTC. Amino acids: CASSSPGGIEQFF.